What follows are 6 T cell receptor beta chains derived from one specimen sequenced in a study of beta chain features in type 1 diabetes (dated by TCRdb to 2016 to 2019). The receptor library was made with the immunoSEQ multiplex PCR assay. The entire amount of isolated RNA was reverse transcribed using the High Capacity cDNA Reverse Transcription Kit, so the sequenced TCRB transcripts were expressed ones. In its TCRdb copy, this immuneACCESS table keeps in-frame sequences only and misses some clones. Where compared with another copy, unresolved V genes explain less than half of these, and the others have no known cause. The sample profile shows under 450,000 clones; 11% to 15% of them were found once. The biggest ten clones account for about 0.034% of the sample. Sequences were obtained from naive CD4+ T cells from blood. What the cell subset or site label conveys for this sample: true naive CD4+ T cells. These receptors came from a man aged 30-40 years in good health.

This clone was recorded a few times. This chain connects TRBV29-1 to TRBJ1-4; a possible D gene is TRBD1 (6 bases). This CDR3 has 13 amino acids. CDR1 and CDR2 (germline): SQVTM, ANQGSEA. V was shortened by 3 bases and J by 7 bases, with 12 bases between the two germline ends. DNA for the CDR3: TGCAGCGTTGAGATGAAAGGGGGTGAAAAACTGTTTTTT. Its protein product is CSVEMKGGEKLFF.

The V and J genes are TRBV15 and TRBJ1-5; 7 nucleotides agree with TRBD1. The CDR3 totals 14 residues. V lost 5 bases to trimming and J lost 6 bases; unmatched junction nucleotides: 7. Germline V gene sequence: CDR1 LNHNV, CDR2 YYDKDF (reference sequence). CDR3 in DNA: TGTGCCACCAGCCAGGACAGGCGAGGTCAGCCCCAGCATTTT. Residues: CATSQDRRGQPQHF.

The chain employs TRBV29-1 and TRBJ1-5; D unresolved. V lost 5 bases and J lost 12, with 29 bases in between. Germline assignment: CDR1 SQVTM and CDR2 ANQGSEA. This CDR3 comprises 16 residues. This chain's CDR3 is CSVQIGRMGSAPVQHF. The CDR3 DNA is TGCAGCGTTCAAATCGGGAGAATGGGGTCAGCCCCAGTCCAGCATTTT.

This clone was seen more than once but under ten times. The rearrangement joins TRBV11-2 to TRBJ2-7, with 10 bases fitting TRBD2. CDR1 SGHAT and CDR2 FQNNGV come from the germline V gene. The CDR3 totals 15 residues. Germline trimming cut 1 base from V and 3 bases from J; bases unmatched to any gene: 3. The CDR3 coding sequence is TGTGCCAGCAGCTTAGCATCTAGCGGGAGCTACGAGCAGTACGTC. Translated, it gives CASSLASSGSYEQYV.

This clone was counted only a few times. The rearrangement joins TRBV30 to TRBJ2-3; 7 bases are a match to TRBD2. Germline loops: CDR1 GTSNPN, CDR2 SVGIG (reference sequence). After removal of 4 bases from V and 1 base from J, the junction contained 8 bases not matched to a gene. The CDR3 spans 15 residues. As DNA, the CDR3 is TGTGCCTGGACGGGCTGGGCGGGAGGCACAGATACGCAGTATTTT. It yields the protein CAWTGWAGGTDTQYF.

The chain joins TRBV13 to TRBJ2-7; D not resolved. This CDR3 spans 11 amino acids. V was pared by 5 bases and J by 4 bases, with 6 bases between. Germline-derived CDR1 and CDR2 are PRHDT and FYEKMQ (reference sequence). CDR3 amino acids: CASSLKYEQYV. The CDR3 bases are TGTGCCAGCAGCCTTAAGTACGAGCAGTACGTC.